This is a list of T cell receptor beta chains from one sample in a study of CD8 T cells in ankylosing spondylitis. TCRdb itself ran the 5' RACE reads through MiXCR, one entry per CDR3 protein. The sample holds about 150,000 distinct CDR3 sequences, 9.5% to 12% seen once. Source material: blood, either unsorted or a sorted T cell fraction (not recorded which). These receptors were taken from a female donor with ankylosing spondylitis or in good health (not recorded which). The CDR3 runs from the conserved cysteine through the conserved F or W. A D gene is named only where the DNA matches it firmly. Sizes are listed as once, few, many or a size class.

CASKILVNGYEQYF	TGTGCCAGCAAAATTCTAGTAAACGGCTACGAGCAGTACTTC	-	TRBV28	TRBJ2-7	many	14
CASSYVTGGAYEQYF	TGTGCCAGCAGTTACGTGACAGGAGGGGCATACGAGCAGTACTTC	-	TRBV27	TRBJ2-7	many	15
CASSLLAGVYNEQFF	TGTGCCAGCAGCCTTCTAGCGGGAGTCTACAATGAGCAGTTCTTC	TRBD2	TRBV14	TRBJ2-1	few	15
CSVGGEGEAFF	TGCAGCGTTGGAGGGGAGGGTGAAGCTTTCTTT	-	TRBV29-1	TRBJ1-1	many	11
CSAREDSFTEAFF	TGCAGTGCTAGAGAGGACAGCTTCACTGAAGCTTTCTTT	-	TRBV20-1	TRBJ1-1	many	13
CASSFGPLYGYTF	TGTGCCAGCAGCTTCGGCCCTCTCTATGGCTACACCTTC	-	TRBV7-2	TRBJ1-2	many	13
CASSLGTSGRAGNEQFF	TGTGCCAGCAGCTTGGGGACTAGCGGGAGGGCGGGCAATGAGCAGTTCTTC	TRBD2	TRBV5-6	TRBJ2-1	many	17
CSARDLRGGSNQPQHF	TGCAGTGCTAGAGATCTTAGGGGGGGGAGCAATCAGCCCCAGCATTTT	-	TRBV20-1	TRBJ1-5	many	16
CASSRGSTGGGEQFF	TGTGCCAGCAGTCGAGGCAGCACAGGGGGTGGTGAGCAGTTCTTC	TRBD1	TRBV12-3/TRBV12-4	TRBJ2-1	many	15
CASSLGRRSYGYTF	TGTGCCAGCAGTTTAGGGCGCAGAAGCTATGGCTACACCTTC	-	TRBV12-3/TRBV12-4	TRBJ1-2	many	14
CASSSGTGNPYGYTF	TGCGCCAGCAGCTCCGGGACAGGGAACCCCTATGGCTACACCTTC	TRBD1	TRBV5-1	TRBJ1-2	many	15
CSARGRVRGPNYGYTF	TGCAGTGCTAGAGGCCGGGTTAGGGGCCCTAACTATGGCTACACCTTC	-	TRBV20-1	TRBJ1-2	many	16
CSKLAAMGEQFF	TGCAGCAAACTAGCGGCAATGGGTGAGCAGTTCTTC	TRBD2	TRBV20-1	TRBJ2-1	many	12
CAWTGGGPDTQYF	TGTGCCTGGACTGGGGGGGGCCCAGATACGCAGTATTTT	-	TRBV30	TRBJ2-3	many	13
CSAPRTGGNIQYF	TGCAGTGCTCCACGGACAGGGGGGAACATTCAGTACTTC	TRBD1	TRBV20-1	TRBJ2-4	few	13
CASSLDAGQKLFF	TGTGCCAGCAGCTTGGATGCAGGCCAAAAACTGTTTTTT	-	TRBV5-5	TRBJ1-4	many	13